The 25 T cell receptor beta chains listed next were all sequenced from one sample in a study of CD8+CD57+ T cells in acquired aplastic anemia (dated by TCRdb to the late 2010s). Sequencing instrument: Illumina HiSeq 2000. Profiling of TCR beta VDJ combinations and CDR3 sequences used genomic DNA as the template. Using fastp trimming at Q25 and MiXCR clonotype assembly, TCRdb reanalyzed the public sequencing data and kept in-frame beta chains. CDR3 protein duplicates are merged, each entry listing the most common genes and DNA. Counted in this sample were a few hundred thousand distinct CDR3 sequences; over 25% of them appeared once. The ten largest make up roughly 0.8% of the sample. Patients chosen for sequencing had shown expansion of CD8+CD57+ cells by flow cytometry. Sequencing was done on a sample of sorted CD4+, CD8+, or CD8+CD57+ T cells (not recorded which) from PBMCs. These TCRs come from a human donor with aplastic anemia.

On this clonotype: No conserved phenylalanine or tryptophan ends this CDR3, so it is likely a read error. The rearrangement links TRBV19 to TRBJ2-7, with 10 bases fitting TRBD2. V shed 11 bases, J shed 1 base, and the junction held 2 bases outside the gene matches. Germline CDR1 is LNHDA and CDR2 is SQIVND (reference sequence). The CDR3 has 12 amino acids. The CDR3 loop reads CAWTSGSYEQYL. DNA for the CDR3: TGTGCCTGGACTAGCGGATCCTACGAGCAGTACCTC.

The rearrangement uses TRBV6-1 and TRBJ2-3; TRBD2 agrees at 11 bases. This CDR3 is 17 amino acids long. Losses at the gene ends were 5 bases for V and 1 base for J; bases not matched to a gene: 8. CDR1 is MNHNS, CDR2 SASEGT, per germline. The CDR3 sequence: CASSTPLGLAGTDTQYF. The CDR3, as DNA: TGTGCCAGCAGTACCCCACTGGGACTAGCGGGCACAGATACGCAGTATTTT.

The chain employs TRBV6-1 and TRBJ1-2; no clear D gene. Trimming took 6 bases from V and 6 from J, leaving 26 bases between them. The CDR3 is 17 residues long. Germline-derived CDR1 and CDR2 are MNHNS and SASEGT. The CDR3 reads CASSHPNREGTRDGYTF. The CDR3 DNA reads TGTGCCAGCAGCCACCCCAACCGGGAGGGCACACGGGATGGCTACACCTTC.

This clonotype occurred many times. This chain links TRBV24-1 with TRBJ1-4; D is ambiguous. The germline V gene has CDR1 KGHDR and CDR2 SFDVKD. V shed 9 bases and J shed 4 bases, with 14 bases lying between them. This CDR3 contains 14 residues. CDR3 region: CATFGVQRNEKLFF. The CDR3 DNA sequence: TGTGCCACCTTCGGTGTCCAGCGTAATGAAAAACTGTTTTTT.

CDR3 DNA: TGCGCCAGCAGCCAAGGGACAGATTCTTCTAATTCACCCCTCCACTTT. This translates into CASSQGTDSSNSPLHF. The chain links TRBV4-1 to TRBJ1-6; D might be TRBD1 (6 bases). The CDR3 is 16 amino acids. CDR1 is MGHRA, CDR2 YSYEKL, per germline. V was clipped by 1 base and J by 6 bases, with 13 bases between them.

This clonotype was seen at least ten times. As DNA, the CDR3 is TGTGCCAGCAGCTTAATGATGCAGGGAACTGGAAACACCATATATTTT. Its translation: CASSLMMQGTGNTIYF. The chain is built from TRBV7-8 and TRBJ1-3; the D gene is possibly TRBD1 (5 bases). Germline V gene lookup returns CDR1 SGHVS and CDR2 FQNEAQ. The CDR3 is 16 residues long. V lost 2 bases and J 2 bases, leaving 13 bases between the germline ends.

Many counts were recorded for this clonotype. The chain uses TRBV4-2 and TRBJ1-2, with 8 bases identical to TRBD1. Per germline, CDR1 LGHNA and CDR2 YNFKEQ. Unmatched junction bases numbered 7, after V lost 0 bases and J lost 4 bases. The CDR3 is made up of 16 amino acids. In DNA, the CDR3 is TGTGCCAGCAGCCAAGATAGGACAGGGAGCGGCTATGGCTACACCTTC. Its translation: CASSQDRTGSGYGYTF.

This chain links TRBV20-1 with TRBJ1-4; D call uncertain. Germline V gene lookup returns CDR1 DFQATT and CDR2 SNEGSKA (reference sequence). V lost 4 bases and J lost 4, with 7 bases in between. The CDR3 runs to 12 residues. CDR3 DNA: TGCAGTGCTAAACAGATTAATGAAAAACTGTTTTTT. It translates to CSAKQINEKLFF.

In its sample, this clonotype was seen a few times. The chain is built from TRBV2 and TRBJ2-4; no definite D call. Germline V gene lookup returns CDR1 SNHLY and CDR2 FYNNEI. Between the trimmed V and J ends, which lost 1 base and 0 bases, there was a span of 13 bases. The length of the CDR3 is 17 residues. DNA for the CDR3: TGTGCCAGCAGTGAAGGAAGGAGCCCCTTAGCCAAAAACATTCAGTACTTC. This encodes CASSEGRSPLAKNIQYF. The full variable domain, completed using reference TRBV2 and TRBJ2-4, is EPEVTQTPSHQVTQMGQEVILRCVPISNHLYFYWYRQILGQKVEFLVSFYNNEISEKSEIFDDQFSVERPDGSNFTLKIRSTKLEDSAMYFCASSEGRSPLAKNIQYFGAGTRLSVL.

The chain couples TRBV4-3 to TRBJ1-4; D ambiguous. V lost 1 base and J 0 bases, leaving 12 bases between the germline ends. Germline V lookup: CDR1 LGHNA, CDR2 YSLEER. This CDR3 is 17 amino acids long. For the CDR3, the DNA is TGCGCCAGCAGCCAAGCCCAGGAACTATCAACTAATGAAAAACTGTTTTTT. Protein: CASSQAQELSTNEKLFF.

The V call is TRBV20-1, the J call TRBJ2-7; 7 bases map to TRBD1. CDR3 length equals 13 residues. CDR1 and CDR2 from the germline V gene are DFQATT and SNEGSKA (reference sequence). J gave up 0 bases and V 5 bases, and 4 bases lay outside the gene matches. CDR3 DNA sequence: TGCAGTGCTGCAGGGGGTCTCTCCTACGAGCAGTACTTC. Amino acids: CSAAGGLSYEQYF.

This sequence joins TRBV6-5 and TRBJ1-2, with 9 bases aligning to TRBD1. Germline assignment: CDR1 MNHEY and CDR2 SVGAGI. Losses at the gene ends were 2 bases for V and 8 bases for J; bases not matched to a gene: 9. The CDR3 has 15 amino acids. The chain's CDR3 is CASSYATGQGKGYTF. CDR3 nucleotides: TGTGCCAGCAGTTACGCTACAGGACAGGGGAAAGGCTACACCTTC.

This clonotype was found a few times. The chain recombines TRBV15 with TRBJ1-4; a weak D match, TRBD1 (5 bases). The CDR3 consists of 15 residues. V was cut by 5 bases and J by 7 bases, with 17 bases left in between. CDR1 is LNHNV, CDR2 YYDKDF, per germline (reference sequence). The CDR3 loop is CATSSGSPGGEKLFF. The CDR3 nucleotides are TGTGCCACCAGCTCGGGCTCGCCCGGGGGTGAAAAACTGTTTTTT.

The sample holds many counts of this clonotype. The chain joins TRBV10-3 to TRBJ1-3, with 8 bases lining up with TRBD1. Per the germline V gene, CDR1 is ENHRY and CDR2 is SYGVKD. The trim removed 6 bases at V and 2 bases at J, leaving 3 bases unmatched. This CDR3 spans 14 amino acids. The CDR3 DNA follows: TGTGCCATCAGGGCGGACAGGGCTGGAAACACCATATATTTT. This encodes CAIRADRAGNTIYF.

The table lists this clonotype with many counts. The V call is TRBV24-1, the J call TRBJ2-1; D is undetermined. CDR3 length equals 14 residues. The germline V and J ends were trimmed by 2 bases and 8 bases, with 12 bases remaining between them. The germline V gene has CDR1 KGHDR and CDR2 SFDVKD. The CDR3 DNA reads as TGTGCCACCAGTGATTCACGCAGGTTCCATGAGCAGTTCTTC. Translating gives CATSDSRRFHEQFF.

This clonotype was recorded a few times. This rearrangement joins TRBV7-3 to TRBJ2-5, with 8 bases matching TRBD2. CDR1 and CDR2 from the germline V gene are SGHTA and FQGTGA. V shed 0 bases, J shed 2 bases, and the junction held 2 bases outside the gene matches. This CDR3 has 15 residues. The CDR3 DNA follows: TGTGCCAGCAGCTTAACCCCTAGCGGGCAAGAGACCCAGTACTTC. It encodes CASSLTPSGQETQYF.

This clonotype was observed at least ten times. CDR3 loop: CSARTDTNYGYTF. As DNA, the CDR3 is TGCAGTGCTAGGACGGATACTAACTATGGCTACACCTTC. This rearrangement joins TRBV20-1 to TRBJ1-2; D is unresolved. Germline-derived CDR1 and CDR2 are DFQATT and SNEGSKA (reference sequence). Deletions cut 3 bases from V and 0 bases from J, with 8 bases between. The CDR3 has 13 amino acids.

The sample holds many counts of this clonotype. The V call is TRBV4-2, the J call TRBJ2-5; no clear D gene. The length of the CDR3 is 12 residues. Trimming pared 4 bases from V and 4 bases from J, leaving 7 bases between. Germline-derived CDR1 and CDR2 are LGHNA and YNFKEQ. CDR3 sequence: CASSRNRETQYF. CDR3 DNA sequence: TGTGCCAGCAGCCGCAACCGAGAGACCCAGTACTTC.

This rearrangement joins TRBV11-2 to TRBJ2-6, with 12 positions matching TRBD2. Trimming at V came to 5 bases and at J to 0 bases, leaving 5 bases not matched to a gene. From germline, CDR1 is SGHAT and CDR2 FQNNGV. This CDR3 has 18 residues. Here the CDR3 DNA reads TGTGCCAGCAGCCTCCTAGCGGGGGGGATCTCTGGGGCCAACGTCCTGACTTTC. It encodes CASSLLAGGISGANVLTF.

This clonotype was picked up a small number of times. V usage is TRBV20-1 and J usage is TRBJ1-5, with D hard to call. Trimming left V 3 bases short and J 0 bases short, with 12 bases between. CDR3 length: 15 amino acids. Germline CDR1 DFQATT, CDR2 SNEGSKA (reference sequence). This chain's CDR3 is CSASGRLYSNQPQHF. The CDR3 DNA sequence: TGCAGTGCTAGTGGGCGGCTTTATAGCAATCAGCCCCAGCATTTT.

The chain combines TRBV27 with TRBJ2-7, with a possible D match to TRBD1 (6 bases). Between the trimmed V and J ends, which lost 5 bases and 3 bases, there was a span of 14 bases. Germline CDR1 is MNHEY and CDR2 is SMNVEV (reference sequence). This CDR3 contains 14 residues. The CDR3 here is CASSRAGTNYEQYF. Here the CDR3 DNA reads TGTGCCAGCAGTCGCGCCGGGACAAACTACGAGCAGTACTTC.

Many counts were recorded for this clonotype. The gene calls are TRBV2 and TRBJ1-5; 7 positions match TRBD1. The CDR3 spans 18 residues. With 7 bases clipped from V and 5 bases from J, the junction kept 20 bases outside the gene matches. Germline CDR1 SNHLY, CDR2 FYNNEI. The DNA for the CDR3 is TGTGCCAGCACTCCACACTTAACAGACAGGGCCATACATCAGCCCCAGCATTTT. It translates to CASTPHLTDRAIHQPQHF.

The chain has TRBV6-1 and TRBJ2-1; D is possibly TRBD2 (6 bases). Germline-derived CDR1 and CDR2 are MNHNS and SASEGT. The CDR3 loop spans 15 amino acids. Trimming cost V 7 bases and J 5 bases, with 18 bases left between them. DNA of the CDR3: TGTGCCAGCACCATGCCTGGCGGGGCGCACAATGAGCAGTTCTTC. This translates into CASTMPGGAHNEQFF.

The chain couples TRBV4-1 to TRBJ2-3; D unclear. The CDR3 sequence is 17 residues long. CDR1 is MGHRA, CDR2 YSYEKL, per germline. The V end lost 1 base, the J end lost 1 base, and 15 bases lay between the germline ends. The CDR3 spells CASSQATRSRGTDTQYF. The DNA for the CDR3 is TGCGCCAGCAGCCAAGCAACCAGGAGTCGCGGCACAGATACGCAGTATTTT.

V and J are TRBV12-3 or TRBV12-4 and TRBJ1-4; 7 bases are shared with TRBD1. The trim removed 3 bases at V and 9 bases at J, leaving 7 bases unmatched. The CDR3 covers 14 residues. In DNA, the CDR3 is TGTGCCAGCAGTTTTACAGGGGAGATGCAAAAACTGTTTTTT. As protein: CASSFTGEMQKLFF.